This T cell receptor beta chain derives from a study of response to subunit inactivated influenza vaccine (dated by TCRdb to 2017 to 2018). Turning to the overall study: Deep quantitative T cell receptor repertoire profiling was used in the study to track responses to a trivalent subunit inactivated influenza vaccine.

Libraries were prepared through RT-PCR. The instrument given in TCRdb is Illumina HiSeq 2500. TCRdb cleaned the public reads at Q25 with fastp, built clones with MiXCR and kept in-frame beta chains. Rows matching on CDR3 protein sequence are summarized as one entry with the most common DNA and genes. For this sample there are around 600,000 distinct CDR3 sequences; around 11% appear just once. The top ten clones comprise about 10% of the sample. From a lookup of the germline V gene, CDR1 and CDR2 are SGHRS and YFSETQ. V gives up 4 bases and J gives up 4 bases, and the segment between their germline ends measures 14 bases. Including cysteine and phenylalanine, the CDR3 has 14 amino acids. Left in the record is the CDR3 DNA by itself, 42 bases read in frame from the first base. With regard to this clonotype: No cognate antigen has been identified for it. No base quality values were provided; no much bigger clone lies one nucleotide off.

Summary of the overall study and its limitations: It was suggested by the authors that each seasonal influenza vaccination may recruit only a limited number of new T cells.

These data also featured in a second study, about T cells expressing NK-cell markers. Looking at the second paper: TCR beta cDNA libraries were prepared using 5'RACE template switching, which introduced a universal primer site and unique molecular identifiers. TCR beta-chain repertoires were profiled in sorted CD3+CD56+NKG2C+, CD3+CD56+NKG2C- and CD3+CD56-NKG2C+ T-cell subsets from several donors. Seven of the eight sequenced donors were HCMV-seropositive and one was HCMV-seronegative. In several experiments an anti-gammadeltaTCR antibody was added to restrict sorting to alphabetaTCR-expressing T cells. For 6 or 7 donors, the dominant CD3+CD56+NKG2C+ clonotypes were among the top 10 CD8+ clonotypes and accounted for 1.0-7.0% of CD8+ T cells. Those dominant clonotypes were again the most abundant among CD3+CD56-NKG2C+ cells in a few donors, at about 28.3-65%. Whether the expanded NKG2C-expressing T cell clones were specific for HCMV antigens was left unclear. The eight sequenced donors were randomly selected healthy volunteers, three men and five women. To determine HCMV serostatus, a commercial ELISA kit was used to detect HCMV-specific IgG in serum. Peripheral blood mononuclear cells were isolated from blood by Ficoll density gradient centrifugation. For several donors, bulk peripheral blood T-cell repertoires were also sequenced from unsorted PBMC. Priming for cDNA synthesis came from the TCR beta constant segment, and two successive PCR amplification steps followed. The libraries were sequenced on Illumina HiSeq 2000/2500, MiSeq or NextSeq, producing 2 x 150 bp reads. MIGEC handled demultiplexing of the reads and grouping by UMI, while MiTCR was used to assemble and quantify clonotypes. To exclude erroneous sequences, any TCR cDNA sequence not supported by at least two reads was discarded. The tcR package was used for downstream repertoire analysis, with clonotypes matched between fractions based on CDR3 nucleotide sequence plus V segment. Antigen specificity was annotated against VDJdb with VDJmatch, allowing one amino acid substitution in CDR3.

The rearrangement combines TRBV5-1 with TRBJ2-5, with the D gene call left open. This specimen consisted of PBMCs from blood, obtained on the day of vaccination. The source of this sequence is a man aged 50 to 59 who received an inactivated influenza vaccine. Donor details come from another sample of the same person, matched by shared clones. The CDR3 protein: CASSVPRSGETQYF. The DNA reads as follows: TGCGCCAGCAGCGTCCCTAGATCGGGAGAGACCCAGTACTTC.